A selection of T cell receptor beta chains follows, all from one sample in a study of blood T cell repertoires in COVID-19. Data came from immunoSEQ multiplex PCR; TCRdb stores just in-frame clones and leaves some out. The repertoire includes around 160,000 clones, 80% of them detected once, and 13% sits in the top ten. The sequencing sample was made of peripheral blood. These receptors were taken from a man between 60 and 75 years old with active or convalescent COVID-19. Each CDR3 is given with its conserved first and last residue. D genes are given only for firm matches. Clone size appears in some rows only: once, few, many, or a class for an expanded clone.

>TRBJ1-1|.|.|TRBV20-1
CSASQGRDTEAFF
TGCAGTGCTAGTCAGGGGAGAGACACTGAAGCTTTCTTT
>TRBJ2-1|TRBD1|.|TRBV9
CASSEGAGTPRYNEQFF
TGTGCCAGCAGCGAGGGGGCGGGTACCCCACGTTACAATGAGCAGTTCTTC
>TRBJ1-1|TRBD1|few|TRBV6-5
CASSNHRGGNTEAFF
TGTGCCAGCAGTAACCACAGGGGGGGGAACACTGAAGCTTTCTTT
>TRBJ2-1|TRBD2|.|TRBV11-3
CASSLSGLPSGEQFF
TGTGCCAGCAGCTTATCGGGACTTCCTAGCGGGGAGCAGTTCTTC
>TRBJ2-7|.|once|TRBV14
CASSPGRQALDEQYF
TGTGCCAGCAGCCCAGGCCGGCAGGCCCTCGACGAGCAGTACTTC
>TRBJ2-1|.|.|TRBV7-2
CASSSNRETYNEQFF
TGTGCCAGCAGCTCTAACAGGGAGACCTACAATGAGCAGTTCTTC
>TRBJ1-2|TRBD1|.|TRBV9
CASSARTGPNYGYTF
TGTGCCAGCAGCGCAAGGACAGGGCCGAACTATGGCTACACCTTC
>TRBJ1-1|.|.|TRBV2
CASSEVGQTTEAFF
TGTGCCAGCAGTGAGGTTGGACAGACCACTGAAGCTTTCTTT
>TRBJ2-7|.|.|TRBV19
CASSPRLGASYEQYF
TGTGCCAGTAGTCCCCGTTTAGGGGCTTCCTACGAGCAGTACTTC
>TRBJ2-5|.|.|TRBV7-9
CAVPSRSQETQYF
TGTGCCGTTCCTTCTAGGAGTCAAGAGACCCAGTACTTC
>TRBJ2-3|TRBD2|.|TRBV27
CASRKGPSGSPTSTDTQYF
TGTGCCAGCAGGAAAGGGCCTAGCGGGAGTCCGACTAGCACAGATACGCAGTATTTT
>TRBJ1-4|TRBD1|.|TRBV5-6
CASSTGQGNEKLFF
TGTGCCAGCAGCACAGGACAGGGGAATGAAAAACTGTTTTTT
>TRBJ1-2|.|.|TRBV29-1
CSVDLSGSGGYTF
TGCAGCGTTGACCTTTCAGGCTCGGGGGGCTACACCTTC
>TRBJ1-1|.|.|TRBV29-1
CSVQTGWAFF
TGCAGCGTTCAAACAGGGTGGGCTTTCTTT
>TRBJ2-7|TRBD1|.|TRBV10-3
CAISPGAGGTYEQYF
TGTGCCATCAGTCCTGGGGCAGGGGGAACCTACGAGCAGTACTTC
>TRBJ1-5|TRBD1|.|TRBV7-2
CASSLNQGVTQPQHF
TGTGCCAGCAGCTTGAACCAGGGGGTCACACAGCCCCAGCATTTT
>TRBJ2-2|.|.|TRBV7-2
CASSSRMPADRGTGELFF
TGTGCCAGCAGCTCCCGGATGCCAGCGGACCGCGGCACCGGGGAGCTGTTTTTT
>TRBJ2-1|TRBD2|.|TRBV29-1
CSVDPLLTSGRSDNEQFF
TGCAGCGTTGACCCTCTTTTGACTAGCGGGAGGTCCGACAATGAGCAGTTCTTC
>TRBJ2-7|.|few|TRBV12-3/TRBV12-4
CASSSPSGGWQYF
TGTGCCAGCAGTTCCCCCTCCGGGGGATGGCAGTACTTC
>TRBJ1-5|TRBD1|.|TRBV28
CASRDGTGTHQPQHF
TGTGCCAGTAGAGATGGGACAGGGACGCATCAGCCCCAGCATTTT
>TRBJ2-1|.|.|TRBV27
CASSSRGSEQFF
TGTGCCAGCAGTTCCCGGGGATCTGAGCAGTTCTTC
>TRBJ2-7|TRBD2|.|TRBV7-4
CASISGRLASHEQYF
TGTGCCAGCATAAGCGGGAGACTAGCGTCTCACGAGCAGTACTTC
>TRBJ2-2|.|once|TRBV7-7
CASSFRRNTGELFF
TGTGCCAGCAGCTTCCGGAGGAACACCGGGGAGCTGTTTTTT
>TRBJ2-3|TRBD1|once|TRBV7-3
CASSSDRGYSTDTQYF
TGTGCCAGCAGCTCTGACAGGGGCTATAGCACAGATACGCAGTATTTT
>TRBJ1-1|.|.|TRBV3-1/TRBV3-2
CASSQGSGGRSTEAFF
TGTGCCAGCAGCCAAGGGTCCGGGGGGAGGAGCACTGAAGCTTTCTTT
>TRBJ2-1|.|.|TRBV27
CASSYLTRPYNEQFF
TGTGCCAGCAGTTATCTTACTAGACCCTACAATGAGCAGTTCTTC
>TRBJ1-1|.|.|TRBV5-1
CASSPTGRSGGNTEAFF
TGCGCCAGCAGCCCTACGGGACGCAGCGGGGGGAACACTGAAGCTTTCTTT
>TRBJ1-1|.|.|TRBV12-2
CASRLGHTNTEAFF
TGTGCAAGTCGCTTGGGGCACACGAACACTGAAGCTTTCTTT
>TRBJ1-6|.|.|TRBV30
CAWRVVDNSPLHF
TGTGCCTGGCGGGTGGTGGATAATTCACCCCTCCACTTT
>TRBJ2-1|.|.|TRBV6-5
CASSYSPGESIEQFF
TGTGCCAGCAGTTACTCTCCGGGAGAATCGATTGAGCAGTTCTTC
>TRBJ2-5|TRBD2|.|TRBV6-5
CASSPLASETQYF
TGTGCCAGCAGTCCACTAGCGTCCGAGACCCAGTACTTC